This TCR beta chain is drawn from a study of human CD8 memory T cell subsets. CDR3 length: 13 residues. Germline CDR1 is SGHTS and CDR2 is YDEGEE. Findings and caveats of the study: Measured by normalized Shannon-Wiener diversity, stem-like memory and precursor exhausted T cells were similarly high in diversity, which was not the case for effector memory cells.

UMI-labeled 5' RACE was used, and it produced the TCR beta libraries. TCRdb processed the 5' RACE reads again and assigns one entry to each CDR3 protein, with no DNA. The sample has thousands of distinct CDR3 sequences. Worth noting for this clonotype: The antigen remains unidentified.

Total CD8+ T cells were enriched by a separation that was negative and magnetic. The chain is built from TRBV5-8 and TRBJ2-2; without DNA, the TCRdb call of TRBD2 cannot be checked. This receptor was taken from a human donor in good health. The material sequenced was CD8+ T cells from PBMCs. The CDR3: CASSLEGSGELFF.